A selection of T cell receptor beta chains follows, all from one sample in a study of somatic mutations in cytotoxic T cells in rheumatoid arthritis. The assay was immunoSEQ multiplex PCR, and TCRdb's table has in-frame clones only and misses some. This sample yields 6,500 to 7,000 clones, of which around 72% are seen a single time; around a third belongs to the top ten. Sequenced material: CD8+ T cells sorted from blood. The receptors derive from a woman aged 55-70 years in good health. The CDR3 runs from the conserved cysteine through the conserved F or W. A D gene is named only where the DNA matches it firmly. The listing skips clone size in some rows; elsewhere it reads once, few, many or a size class.

CDR3nt: TGCGCCAGCAGCCTCCGACTAGCGGGGTACTACAATGAGCAGTTCTTC
CDR3aa: CASSLRLAGYYNEQFF
j_gene: TRBJ2-1
d_gene: TRBD2
abundance: -
v_gene: TRBV4-1

CDR3nt: TGTGCCAGCAGCTTGGGGGCCGGCAGGGGCAGCTATAATTCACCCCTCCACTTT
CDR3aa: CASSLGAGRGSYNSPLHF
j_gene: TRBJ1-6
d_gene: -
abundance: -
v_gene: TRBV5-5

CDR3nt: TGTGCCAGCAGCCCGACAGGCTTAGATGGCTACACCTTC
CDR3aa: CASSPTGLDGYTF
j_gene: TRBJ1-2
d_gene: -
abundance: -
v_gene: TRBV5-6

CDR3nt: TGTGCCAGCAGTTTCCAGGGCGTCTCCTACGAGCAGTACTTC
CDR3aa: CASSFQGVSYEQYF
j_gene: TRBJ2-7
d_gene: -
abundance: -
v_gene: TRBV28

CDR3nt: TGTGCCAGCAGCGCCGGGACATTTTCCTACGAGCAGTACTTC
CDR3aa: CASSAGTFSYEQYF
j_gene: TRBJ2-7
d_gene: -
abundance: -
v_gene: TRBV9

CDR3nt: TGTGCCAGCAGCCCGAGAGAACTAGCGGGAGTGGATGAGCAGTTCTTC
CDR3aa: CASSPRELAGVDEQFF
j_gene: TRBJ2-1
d_gene: TRBD2
abundance: -
v_gene: TRBV7-9

CDR3nt: TGTGCCAGCAGTCTCGACAGCTACTACGAGCAGTACTTC
CDR3aa: CASSLDSYYEQYF
j_gene: TRBJ2-7
d_gene: -
abundance: -
v_gene: TRBV7-2

CDR3nt: TGTGCCAGCAGCTTAGAAGGACAGGGGGCCGAGCAGTACTTC
CDR3aa: CASSLEGQGAEQYF
j_gene: TRBJ2-7
d_gene: TRBD1
abundance: -
v_gene: TRBV13

CDR3nt: TGTGCCAGCAGTGAACTAGCGGGAGGGGCCAATGAGCAGTTCTTC
CDR3aa: CASSELAGGANEQFF
j_gene: TRBJ2-1
d_gene: TRBD2
abundance: -
v_gene: TRBV6-4

CDR3nt: TGCGCCAGCAGTAATGTAGCGGGTTGGGGCGAGCAGTACTTC
CDR3aa: CASSNVAGWGEQYF
j_gene: TRBJ2-7
d_gene: TRBD2
abundance: few
v_gene: TRBV10-2

CDR3nt: TGTGCCAGCAGTGGGACAGGGGGCACTGGCTACACCTTC
CDR3aa: CASSGTGGTGYTF
j_gene: TRBJ1-2
d_gene: TRBD1
abundance: -
v_gene: TRBV2

CDR3nt: TGTGCCAGCAGTTACTATGACACAACCTACGAGCAGTACTTC
CDR3aa: CASSYYDTTYEQYF
j_gene: TRBJ2-7
d_gene: -
abundance: -
v_gene: TRBV6-5

CDR3nt: TGTGCCAGCAGCTTATCTGCCGGGGGGTACACCGGGGAGCTGTTTTTT
CDR3aa: CASSLSAGGYTGELFF
j_gene: TRBJ2-2
d_gene: TRBD2
abundance: -
v_gene: TRBV11-1

CDR3nt: TGTGCCAGCAGGGGGGGGTCCAGACATCAGCCCCAGCATTTT
CDR3aa: CASRGGSRHQPQHF
j_gene: TRBJ1-5
d_gene: -
abundance: -
v_gene: TRBV21-1

CDR3nt: TGTGCCAGCAGCTTTAACGAGGCCGAAGCTTTCTTT
CDR3aa: CASSFNEAEAFF
j_gene: TRBJ1-1
d_gene: -
abundance: once
v_gene: TRBV5-6

CDR3nt: TGTGCCTCCTACCCTGCTTTACCGGGAACCGGGGAGCTGTTTTTT
CDR3aa: CASYPALPGTGELFF
j_gene: TRBJ2-2
d_gene: -
abundance: -
v_gene: TRBV27

CDR3nt: TGTGCCAGCAGCTTAGTCGGGACAGGGAACACCGGGGAGCTGTTTTTT
CDR3aa: CASSLVGTGNTGELFF
j_gene: TRBJ2-2
d_gene: TRBD1
abundance: -
v_gene: TRBV7-8

CDR3nt: TGTGCCAGCTCCTCTACCCCCCCGGAGCCTTCCTATGGCTACACCTTC
CDR3aa: CASSSTPPEPSYGYTF
j_gene: TRBJ1-2
d_gene: -
abundance: -
v_gene: TRBV7-2

CDR3nt: TGCGCCAGCAGCTATGGCCGGGGGACGGTGAACACTGAAGCTTTCTTT
CDR3aa: CASSYGRGTVNTEAFF
j_gene: TRBJ1-1
d_gene: -
abundance: few
v_gene: TRBV5-1

CDR3nt: TGCGCCAGCAGCCTCAGGACTAGCGGGGGGGCAGATACGCAGTATTTT
CDR3aa: CASSLRTSGGADTQYF
j_gene: TRBJ2-3
d_gene: TRBD2
abundance: -
v_gene: TRBV5-1

CDR3nt: TGCGCCAGCAGCTTAGAACAAAGGACAGGGAGCACCGGGGAGCTGTTTTTT
CDR3aa: CASSLEQRTGSTGELFF
j_gene: TRBJ2-2
d_gene: TRBD1
abundance: -
v_gene: TRBV5-1

CDR3nt: TGTGCCTGGAGCCCGACCACAGGGGTTGTTACCTACGAGCAGTACTTC
CDR3aa: CAWSPTTGVVTYEQYF
j_gene: TRBJ2-7
d_gene: TRBD1
abundance: -
v_gene: TRBV30

CDR3nt: TGTGCCAGCAGTTACTCGACAGGGGAAGGGGATGAGCAGTTCTTC
CDR3aa: CASSYSTGEGDEQFF
j_gene: TRBJ2-1
d_gene: TRBD1
abundance: -
v_gene: TRBV6-5

CDR3nt: TGTGCCAGCAGCGCCCACTGGCGGTCTATGGATGAGCAGTTCTTC
CDR3aa: CASSAHWRSMDEQFF
j_gene: TRBJ2-1
d_gene: -
abundance: -
v_gene: TRBV9

CDR3nt: TGCGCCAGCAGCCCTCGTGGGGAGTTGGGTGAGCAGTTCTTC
CDR3aa: CASSPRGELGEQFF
j_gene: TRBJ2-1
d_gene: -
abundance: -
v_gene: TRBV5-1

CDR3nt: TGCGCCAGCAGCCAAGATTCAGGGACAGGGAACGCCGAGCAGTACTTC
CDR3aa: CASSQDSGTGNAEQYF
j_gene: TRBJ2-7
d_gene: TRBD1
abundance: -
v_gene: TRBV4-3